These 13 T cell receptor beta chains came from one sample sequenced in a study of blood T cell repertoires in COVID-19. Profiling relied on immunoSEQ multiplex PCR, and the TCRdb table lists in-frame clones only, not all of them. The sample carries about 210,000 clones, roughly 86% recorded once. Sequenced sample: peripheral blood. The receptors were gathered from a woman in her forties or fifties with active or convalescent COVID-19.

The V call is TRBV2, the J call TRBJ2-1, with 12 bases that match TRBD2. Germline CDR1 reads SNHLY; CDR2 reads FYNNEI. With V trimmed by 7 bases and J by 8 bases, 9 bases remained unmatched. The CDR3 is 15 residues long. CDR3: CASIRPTSGSDEQFF. CDR3 DNA sequence: TGTGCCAGCATTCGCCCGACTAGCGGGAGCGATGAGCAGTTCTTC.

The J gene is TRBJ1-5, the V gene TRBV4-1; the D gene is possibly TRBD1 (6 bases). Germline V gene data show CDR1 as MGHRA and CDR2 as YSYEKL. This CDR3 spans 15 amino acids. Trimming left V 1 base short and J 5 bases short, with 12 bases between. CDR3 coding DNA: TGCGCCAGCAGCCAAGTGAAGGCAGGGGATCAGCCCCAGCATTTT. This codes for CASSQVKAGDQPQHF.

In this sample, this clone turned up a few times. V and J are TRBV28 and TRBJ2-5; D may be TRBD2 (7 bases). This CDR3 spans 14 amino acids. V lost 2 bases, J lost 1 base, and 8 bases lay in between. The V gene's germline CDR1 is MDHEN and CDR2 SYDVKM. CDR3 in DNA: TGTGCCAGCAGTTTAGGGGGGGCCCAAGAGACCCAGTACTTC. Translating it yields CASSLGGAQETQYF.

The V and J genes are TRBV6-5 and TRBJ2-1, with 8 bases fitting TRBD1. Germline V gene lookup returns CDR1 MNHEY and CDR2 SVGAGI. V gave up 0 bases and J gave up 1 base; unmatched junction bases: 2. This CDR3 region has 16 residues. Here the CDR3 DNA reads TGTGCCAGCAGTTACTCTGACAGGGGTTCCTACAATGAGCAGTTCTTC. This gives the protein CASSYSDRGSYNEQFF.

The J gene is TRBJ2-1, the V gene TRBV28; TRBD2 agrees at 10 bases. Trimming removed 8 bases from V and 6 bases from J; junction bases left unmatched: 7. CDR1 is MDHEN and CDR2 is SYDVKM in the germline V gene. The CDR3 sequence is 14 residues long. CDR3 sequence reads: CASGVAGGTNEQFF. The CDR3 DNA reads TGTGCCAGCGGTGTAGCGGGAGGTACCAATGAGCAGTTCTTC.

This rearrangement joins TRBV6-5 to TRBJ1-2; 9 positions match TRBD1. CDR3 length equals 13 residues. Germline CDR1 MNHEY, CDR2 SVGAGI. Losses at the gene ends were 6 bases for V and 2 bases for J; bases not matched to a gene: 1. The CDR3 DNA reads as TGTGCCAGCAGGACAGGGGGGAACTATGGCTACACCTTC. It is translated as CASRTGGNYGYTF.

This clone was seen a single time. The rearrangement uses TRBV11-2 and TRBJ2-7; D is uncertain. Per the germline V gene, CDR1 is SGHAT and CDR2 is FQNNGV. V was clipped by 0 bases and J by 2 bases, with 14 bases between them. The CDR3 totals 16 residues. CDR3 sequence: CASSLDSGKIPYEQYV. CDR3 DNA: TGTGCCAGCAGCTTAGATTCGGGTAAGATACCCTACGAGCAGTACGTC.

This chain links TRBV28 with TRBJ1-3; 7 nucleotides agree with TRBD1. CDR3 length: 15 residues. V dropped 4 bases and J dropped 4; count of bases not matched to a gene: 7. CDR1 is MDHEN, CDR2 SYDVKM, per germline. CDR3 DNA: TGTGCCAGCAGTTCCCATCGACAGGGAGGAAACACCATATATTTT. It is translated as CASSSHRQGGNTIYF.

V is TRBV2 and J is TRBJ2-1; 11 nucleotides align to TRBD1. Per germline, CDR1 SNHLY and CDR2 FYNNEI. V shed 11 bases, J shed 7 bases, and the junction held 13 bases outside the gene matches. The CDR3 is made up of 15 amino acids. CDR3 sequence reads: CAGASGQGARNEQFF. CDR3 coding DNA: TGTGCCGGGGCCAGCGGACAGGGGGCTAGAAATGAGCAGTTCTTC.

The J gene is TRBJ1-5, the V gene TRBV30; D remains unclear. Trimming removed 3 bases from V and 2 bases from J, with 8 bases in between. This CDR3 is built from 13 residues. CDR1 GTSNPN and CDR2 SVGIG come from the germline V gene (reference sequence). The CDR3 region has the DNA TGTGCCTGGAGATCGCAGGGCAATCAGCCCCAGCATTTT. Translation gives CAWRSQGNQPQHF.

This clone was found a few times. The V call is TRBV11-2, the J call TRBJ2-1, with 10 bases fitting TRBD2. Germline CDR1 is SGHAT and CDR2 is FQNNGV. The V and J ends lost 5 bases and 11 bases, in that order; junction bases with no gene match: 12. This CDR3 has 15 amino acids. This CDR3 is CASSPQAGGPIKQFF. DNA of the CDR3: TGTGCCAGCAGCCCTCAAGCGGGAGGGCCAATTAAGCAGTTCTTC. Complete variable domain (other parts from reference TRBV11-2 and TRBJ2-1): EAGVAQSPRYKIIEKRQSVAFWCNPISGHATLYWYQQILGQGPKLLIQFQNNGVVDDSQLPKDRFSAERLKGVDSTLKIQPAKLEDSAVYLCASSPQAGGPIKQFFGPGTRLTVL.

The chain is built from TRBV15 and TRBJ1-2; 7 positions match TRBD1. CDR1 and CDR2 (germline): LNHNV, YYDKDF (reference sequence). The CDR3 has 14 amino acids. Unmatched junction bases numbered 5, after V lost 1 base and J lost 6 bases. The CDR3 DNA follows: TGTGCCACCAGCAGAGGTAACAGGGGAGATGGCTACACCTTC. This sequence encodes CATSRGNRGDGYTF.

V usage is TRBV6-1 and J usage is TRBJ2-5, with 7 bases lining up with TRBD2. The CDR3 contains 13 residues. V lost 8 bases to trimming and J lost 5 bases; unmatched junction nucleotides: 8. Per the germline V gene, CDR1 is MNHNS and CDR2 is SASEGT. For the CDR3, the DNA is TGTGCCAGCGGGACTACTATGGGGGAGACCCAGTACTTC. It specifies CASGTTMGETQYF.